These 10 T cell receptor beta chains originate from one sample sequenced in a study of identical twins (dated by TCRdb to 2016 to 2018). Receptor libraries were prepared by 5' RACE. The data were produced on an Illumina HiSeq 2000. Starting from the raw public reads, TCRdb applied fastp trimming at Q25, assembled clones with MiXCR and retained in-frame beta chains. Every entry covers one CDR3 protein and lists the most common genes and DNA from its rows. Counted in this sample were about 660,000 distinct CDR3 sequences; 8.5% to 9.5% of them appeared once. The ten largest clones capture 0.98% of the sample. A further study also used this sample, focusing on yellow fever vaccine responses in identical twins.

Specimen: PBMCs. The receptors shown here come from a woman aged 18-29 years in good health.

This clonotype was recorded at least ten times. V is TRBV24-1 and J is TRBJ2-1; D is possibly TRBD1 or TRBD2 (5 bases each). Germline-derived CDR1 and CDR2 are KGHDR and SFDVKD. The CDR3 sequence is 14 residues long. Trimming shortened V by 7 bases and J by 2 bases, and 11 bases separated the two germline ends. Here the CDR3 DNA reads TGTGCCACCAGCCGGGACCTGGCCTACAATGAGCAGTTCTTC. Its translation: CATSRDLAYNEQFF.

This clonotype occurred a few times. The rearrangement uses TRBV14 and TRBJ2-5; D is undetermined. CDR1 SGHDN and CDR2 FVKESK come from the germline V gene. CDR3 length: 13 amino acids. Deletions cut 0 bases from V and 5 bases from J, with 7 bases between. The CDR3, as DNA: TGTGCCAGCAGCCAAGATCTTCGGGAGACCCAGTACTTC. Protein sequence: CASSQDLRETQYF.

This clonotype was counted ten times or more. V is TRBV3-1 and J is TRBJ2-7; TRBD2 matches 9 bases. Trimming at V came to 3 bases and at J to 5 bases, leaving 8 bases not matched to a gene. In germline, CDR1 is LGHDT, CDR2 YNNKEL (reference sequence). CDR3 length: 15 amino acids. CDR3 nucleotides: TGTGCCAGCAGCCACCGACTAGCGGTACAACACGAGCAGTACTTC. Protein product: CASSHRLAVQHEQYF.

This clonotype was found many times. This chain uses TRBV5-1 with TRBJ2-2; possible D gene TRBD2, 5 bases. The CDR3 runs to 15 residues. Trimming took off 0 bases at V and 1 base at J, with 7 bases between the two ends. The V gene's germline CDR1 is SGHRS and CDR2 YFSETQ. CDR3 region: CASSLVRGNTGELFF. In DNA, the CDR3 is TGCGCCAGCAGCTTGGTTCGGGGGAACACCGGGGAGCTGTTTTTT.

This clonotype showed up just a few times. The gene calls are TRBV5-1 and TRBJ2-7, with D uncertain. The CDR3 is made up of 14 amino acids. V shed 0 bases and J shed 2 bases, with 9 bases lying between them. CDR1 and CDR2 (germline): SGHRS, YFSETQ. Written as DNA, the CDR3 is TGCGCCAGCAGCTTGGAGGCCGAGCCCTACGAGCAGTACTTC. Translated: CASSLEAEPYEQYF.

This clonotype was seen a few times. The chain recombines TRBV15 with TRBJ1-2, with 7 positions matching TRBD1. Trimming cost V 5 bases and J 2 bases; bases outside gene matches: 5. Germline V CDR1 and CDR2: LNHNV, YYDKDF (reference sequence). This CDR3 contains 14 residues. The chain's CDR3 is CATSQPTGNYGYTF. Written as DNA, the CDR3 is TGTGCCACCAGCCAACCGACAGGGAACTATGGCTACACCTTC.

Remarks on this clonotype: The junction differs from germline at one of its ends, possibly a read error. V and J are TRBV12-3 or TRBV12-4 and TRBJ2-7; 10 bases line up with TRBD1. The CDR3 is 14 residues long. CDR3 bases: TGTGCCGGCAGCCATGGACAGGGGGCCTACGAGCAGTACTTC. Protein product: CAGSHGQGAYEQYF.

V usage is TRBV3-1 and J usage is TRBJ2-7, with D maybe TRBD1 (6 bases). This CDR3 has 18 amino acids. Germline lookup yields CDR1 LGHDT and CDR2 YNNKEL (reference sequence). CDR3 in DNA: TGTACCTTCAGTTTAGGTCCCGATACCGTCAGGGGCTCCTACGAGCAGTACTTC. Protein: CTFSLGPDTVRGSYEQYF.

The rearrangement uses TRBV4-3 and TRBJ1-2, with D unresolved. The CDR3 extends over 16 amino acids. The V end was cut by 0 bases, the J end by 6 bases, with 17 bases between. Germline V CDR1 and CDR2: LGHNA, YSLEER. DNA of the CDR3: TGCGCCAGCAGCCAAGATCGTGGGTCGGGAAGGAATGGCTACACCTTC. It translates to CASSQDRGSGRNGYTF.

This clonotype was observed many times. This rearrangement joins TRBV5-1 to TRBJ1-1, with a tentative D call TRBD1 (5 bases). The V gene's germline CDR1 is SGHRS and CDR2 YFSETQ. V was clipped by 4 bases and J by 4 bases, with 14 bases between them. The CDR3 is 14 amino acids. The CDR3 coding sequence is TGCGCCAGCAGCCCCTATTGGGGGAGCACTGAAGCTTTCTTT. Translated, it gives CASSPYWGSTEAFF.